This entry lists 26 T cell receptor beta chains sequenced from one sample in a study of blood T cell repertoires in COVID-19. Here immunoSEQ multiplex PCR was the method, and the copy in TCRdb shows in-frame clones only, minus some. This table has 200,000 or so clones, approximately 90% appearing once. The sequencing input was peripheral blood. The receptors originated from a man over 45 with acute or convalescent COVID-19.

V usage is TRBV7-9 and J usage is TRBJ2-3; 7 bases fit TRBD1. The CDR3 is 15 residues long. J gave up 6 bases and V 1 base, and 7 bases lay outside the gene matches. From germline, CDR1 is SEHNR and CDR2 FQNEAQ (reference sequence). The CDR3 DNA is TGTGCCAGCAGCTTAGGACAGGGAACCTGGGATACGCAGTATTTT. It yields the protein CASSLGQGTWDTQYF.

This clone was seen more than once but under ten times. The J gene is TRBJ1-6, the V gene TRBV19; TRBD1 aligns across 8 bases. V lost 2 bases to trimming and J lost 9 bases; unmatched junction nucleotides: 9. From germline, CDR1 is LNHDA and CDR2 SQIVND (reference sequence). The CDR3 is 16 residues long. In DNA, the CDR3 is TGTGCCAGTAGTATAAATGGACAGGGAATTTCTTCACCCCTCCACTTT. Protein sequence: CASSINGQGISSPLHF.

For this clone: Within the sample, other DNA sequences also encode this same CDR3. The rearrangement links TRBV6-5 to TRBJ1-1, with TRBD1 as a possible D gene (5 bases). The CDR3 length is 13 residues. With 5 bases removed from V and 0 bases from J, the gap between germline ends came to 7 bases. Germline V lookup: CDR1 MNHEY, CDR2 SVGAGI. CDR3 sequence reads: CASSRGVNTEAFF. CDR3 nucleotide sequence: TGTGCCAGCAGTCGGGGGGTGAACACTGAAGCTTTCTTT.

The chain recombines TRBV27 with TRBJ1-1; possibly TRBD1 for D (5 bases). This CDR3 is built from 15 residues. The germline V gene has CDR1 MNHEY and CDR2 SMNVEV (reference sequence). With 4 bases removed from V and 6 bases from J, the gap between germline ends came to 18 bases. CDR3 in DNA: TGTGCCAGCAGTTCCTCGTGGGGCAGGGTGGCTGAAGCTTTCTTT. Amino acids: CASSSSWGRVAEAFF.

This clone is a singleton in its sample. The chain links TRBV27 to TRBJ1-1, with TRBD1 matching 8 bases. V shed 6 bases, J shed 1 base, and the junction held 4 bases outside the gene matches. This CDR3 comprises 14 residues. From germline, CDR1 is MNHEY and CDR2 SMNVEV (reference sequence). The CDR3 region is CASSPGQANTEAFF. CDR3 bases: TGTGCCAGCAGCCCGGGACAGGCGAACACTGAAGCTTTCTTT.

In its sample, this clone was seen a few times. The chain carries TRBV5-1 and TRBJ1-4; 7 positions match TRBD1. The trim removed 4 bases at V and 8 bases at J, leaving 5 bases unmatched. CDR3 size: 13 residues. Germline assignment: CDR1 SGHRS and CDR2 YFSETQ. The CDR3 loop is CASSLDRAEKLFF. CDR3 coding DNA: TGCGCCAGCAGCCTCGACAGGGCAGAAAAACTGTTTTTT.

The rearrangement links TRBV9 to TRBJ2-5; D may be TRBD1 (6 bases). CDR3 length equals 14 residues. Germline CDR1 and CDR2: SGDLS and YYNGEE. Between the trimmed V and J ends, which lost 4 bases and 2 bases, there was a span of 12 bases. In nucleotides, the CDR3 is TGTGCCAGCAGCTCACCGGGACAACAAGAGACCCAGTACTTC. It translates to CASSSPGQQETQYF.

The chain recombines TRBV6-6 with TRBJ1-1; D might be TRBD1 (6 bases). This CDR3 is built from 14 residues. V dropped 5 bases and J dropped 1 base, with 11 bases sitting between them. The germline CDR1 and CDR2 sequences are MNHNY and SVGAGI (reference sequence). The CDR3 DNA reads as TGTGCCAGCAGTCTACAGGGCAAGAACACTGAAGCTTTCTTT. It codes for CASSLQGKNTEAFF.

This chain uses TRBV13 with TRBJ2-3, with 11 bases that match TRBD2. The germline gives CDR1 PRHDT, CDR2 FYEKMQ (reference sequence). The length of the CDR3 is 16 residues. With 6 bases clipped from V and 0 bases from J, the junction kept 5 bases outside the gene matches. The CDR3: CASRRIAGGSTDTQYF. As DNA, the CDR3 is TGTGCCAGCAGGCGGATAGCGGGGGGGAGCACAGATACGCAGTATTTT.

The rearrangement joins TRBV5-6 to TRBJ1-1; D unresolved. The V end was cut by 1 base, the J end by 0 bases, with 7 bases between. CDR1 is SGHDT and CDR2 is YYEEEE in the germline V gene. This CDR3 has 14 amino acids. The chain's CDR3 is CASSLMQLNTEAFF. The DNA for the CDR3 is TGTGCCAGCAGCTTGATGCAGTTGAACACTGAAGCTTTCTTT. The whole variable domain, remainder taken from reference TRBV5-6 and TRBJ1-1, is DAGVTQSPTHLIKTRGQQVTLRCSPKSGHDTVSWYQQALGQGPQFIFQYYEEEERQRGNFPDRFSGHQFPNYSSELNVNALLLGDSALYLCASSLMQLNTEAFFGQGTRLTVV.

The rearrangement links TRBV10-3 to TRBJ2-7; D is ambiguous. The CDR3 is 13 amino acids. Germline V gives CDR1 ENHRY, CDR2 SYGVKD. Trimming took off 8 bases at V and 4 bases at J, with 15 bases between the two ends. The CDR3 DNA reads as TGTGCCATCGGTCCCCCGGGTCCTTACGAGCAGTACTTC. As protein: CAIGPPGPYEQYF.

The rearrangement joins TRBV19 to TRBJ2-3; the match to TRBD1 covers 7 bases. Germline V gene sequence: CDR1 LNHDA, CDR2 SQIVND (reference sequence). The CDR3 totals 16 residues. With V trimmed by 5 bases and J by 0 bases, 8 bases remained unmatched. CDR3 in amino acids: CASSPRQGTSTDTQYF. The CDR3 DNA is TGTGCCAGTAGTCCCCGACAGGGAACTAGCACAGATACGCAGTATTTT. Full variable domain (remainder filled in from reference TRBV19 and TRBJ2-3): DGGITQSPKYLFRKEGQNVTLSCEQNLNHDAMYWYRQDPGQGLRLIYYSQIVNDFQKGDIAEGYSVSREKKESFPLTVTSAQKNPTAFYLCASSPRQGTSTDTQYFGPGTRLTVL.

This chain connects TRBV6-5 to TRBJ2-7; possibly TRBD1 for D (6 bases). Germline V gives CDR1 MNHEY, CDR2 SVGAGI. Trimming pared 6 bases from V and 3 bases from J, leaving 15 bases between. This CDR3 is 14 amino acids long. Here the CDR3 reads CASSPPTGSYEQYF. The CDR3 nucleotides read TGTGCCAGCAGCCCGCCGACAGGCAGCTACGAGCAGTACTTC.

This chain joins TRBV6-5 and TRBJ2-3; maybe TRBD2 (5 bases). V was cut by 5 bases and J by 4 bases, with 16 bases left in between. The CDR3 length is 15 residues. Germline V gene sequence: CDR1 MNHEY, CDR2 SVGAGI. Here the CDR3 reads CASSPRGSVADTQYF. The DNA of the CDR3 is TGTGCCAGCAGTCCCCGGGGTAGCGTGGCAGATACGCAGTATTTT.

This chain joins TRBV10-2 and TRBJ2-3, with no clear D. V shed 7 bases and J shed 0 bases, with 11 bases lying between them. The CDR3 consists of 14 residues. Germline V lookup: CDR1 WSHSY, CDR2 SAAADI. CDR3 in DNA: TGCGCCAGCATGGTGGGCAGTAGCACAGATACGCAGTATTTT. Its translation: CASMVGSSTDTQYF.

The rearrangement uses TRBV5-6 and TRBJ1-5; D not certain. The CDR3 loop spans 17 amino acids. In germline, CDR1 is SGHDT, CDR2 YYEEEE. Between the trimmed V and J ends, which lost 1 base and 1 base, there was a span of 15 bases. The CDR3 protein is CASSLWGGIGSNQPQHF. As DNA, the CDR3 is TGTGCCAGCAGCTTGTGGGGAGGGATTGGGAGCAATCAGCCCCAGCATTTT.

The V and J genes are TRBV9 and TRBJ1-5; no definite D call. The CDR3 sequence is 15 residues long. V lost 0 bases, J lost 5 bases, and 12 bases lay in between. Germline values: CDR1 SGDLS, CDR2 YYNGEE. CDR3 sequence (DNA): TGTGCCAGCAGCGTAGATTTAGGAGCAGATCAGCCCCAGCATTTT. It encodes CASSVDLGADQPQHF.

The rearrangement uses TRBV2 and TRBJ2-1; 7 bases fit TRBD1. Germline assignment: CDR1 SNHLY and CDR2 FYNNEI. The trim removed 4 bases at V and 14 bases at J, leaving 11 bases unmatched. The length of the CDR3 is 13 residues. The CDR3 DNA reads TGTGCCAGCAGTGGGCGACAGGGAGAGGTGAAGTTCTTC. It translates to CASSGRQGEVKFF.

The CDR3 DNA sequence: TGTGCCAGCAGCAGGGGCAGGGGGCTGGATACGCAGTATTTT. Its translation: CASSRGRGLDTQYF. This rearrangement joins TRBV6-5 to TRBJ2-3; 8 bases map to TRBD1. Per the germline V gene, CDR1 is MNHEY and CDR2 is SVGAGI. With 6 bases clipped from V and 6 bases from J, the junction kept 8 bases outside the gene matches. This CDR3 spans 14 amino acids.

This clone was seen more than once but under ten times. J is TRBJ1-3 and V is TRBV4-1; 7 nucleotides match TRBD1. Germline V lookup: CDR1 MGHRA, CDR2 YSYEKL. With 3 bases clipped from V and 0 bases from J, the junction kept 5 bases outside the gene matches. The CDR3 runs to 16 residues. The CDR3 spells CASSQMGQSSGNTIYF. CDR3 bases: TGCGCCAGCAGCCAGATGGGACAGAGCTCTGGAAACACCATATATTTT.

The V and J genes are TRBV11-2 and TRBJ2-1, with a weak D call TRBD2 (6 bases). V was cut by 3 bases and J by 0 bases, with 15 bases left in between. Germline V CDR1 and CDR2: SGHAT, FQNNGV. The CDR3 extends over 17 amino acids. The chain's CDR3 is CASSFIPSTSSYNEQFF. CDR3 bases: TGTGCCAGCAGCTTTATCCCTTCGACTAGCTCCTACAATGAGCAGTTCTTC.

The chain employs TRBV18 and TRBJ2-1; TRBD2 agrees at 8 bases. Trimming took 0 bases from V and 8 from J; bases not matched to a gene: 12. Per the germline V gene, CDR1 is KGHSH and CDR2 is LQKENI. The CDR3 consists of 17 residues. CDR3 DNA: TGTGCCAGCTCACCACCAGCTCTAGCGGGTTCCGGCGATGAGCAGTTCTTC. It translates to CASSPPALAGSGDEQFF.

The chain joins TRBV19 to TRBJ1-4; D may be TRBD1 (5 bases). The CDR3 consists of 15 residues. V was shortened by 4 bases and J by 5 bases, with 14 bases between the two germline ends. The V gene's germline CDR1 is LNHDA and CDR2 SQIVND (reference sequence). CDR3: CASSTLTAPNEKLFF. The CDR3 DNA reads TGTGCCAGTAGTACATTGACAGCCCCAAATGAAAAACTGTTTTTT.

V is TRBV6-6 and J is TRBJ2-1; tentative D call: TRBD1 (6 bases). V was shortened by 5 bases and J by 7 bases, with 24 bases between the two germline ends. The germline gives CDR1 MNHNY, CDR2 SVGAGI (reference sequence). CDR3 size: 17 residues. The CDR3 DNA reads TGTGCCAGCAGTCGTTTCGACCGGCGAGGGGGTGATAATGAGCAGTTCTTC. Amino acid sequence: CASSRFDRRGGDNEQFF.

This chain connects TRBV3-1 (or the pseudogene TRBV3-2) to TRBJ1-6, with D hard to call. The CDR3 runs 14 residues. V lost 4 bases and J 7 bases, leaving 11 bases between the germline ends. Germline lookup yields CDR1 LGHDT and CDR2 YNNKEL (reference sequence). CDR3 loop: CASSPSMKNSPLHF. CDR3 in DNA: TGTGCCAGCAGCCCCAGTATGAAGAATTCACCCCTCCACTTT.

CDR3 sequence reads: CASRLTTGGTDTQYF. CDR3 nucleotide sequence: TGTGCCAGCAGGCTCACGACAGGGGGCACAGATACGCAGTATTTT. The chain recombines TRBV6-5 with TRBJ2-3; 8 positions agree with TRBD1. Germline lookup yields CDR1 MNHEY and CDR2 SVGAGI. Trimming removed 6 bases from V and 1 base from J; junction bases left unmatched: 6. The CDR3 totals 15 residues.